The clone carrying this T cell receptor beta chain turned up a few times. MiXCR was run by TCRdb on the 5' RACE reads, yielding one entry per CDR3 protein. The sample comprises 60,000 to 65,000 distinct CDR3 sequences, around 30% of which are singletons, and about 2.3% rests with the top ten. The clonotype comes from a female donor with breast cancer. The sequencing sample was made of tumor-infiltrating naive CD4+ T cells sorted from the breast tumor. Subset given: naive CD4+ T cells, CD4+CD45RA+CD25-.

DNA of the CDR3: TGTGCCAGCAGTCCATATGGGGTAGCCGAAGCTTTCTTT. Its translation is CASSPYGVAEAFF. The rearrangement links TRBV12-3 or TRBV12-4 to TRBJ1-1; D unclear. The CDR3 covers 13 residues. V was clipped by 5 bases and J by 8 bases, with 15 bases between them.